The entry below gives a single T cell receptor beta chain sequence along with its context. The sample is drawn from a study of blood T cell repertoires in COVID-19. Study in general: Samples representing acute and convalescent COVID-19 were sourced from the United States, Italy and Spain. In each case, the material was cDNA or gDNA derived from T cells, B-cell-depleted T cells, or PBMCs.

The CDR3 has 13 amino acids. Trimming removed 3 bases from V and 3 bases from J, with 8 bases in between. Per the germline V gene, CDR1 is SGHKS and CDR2 is YYEKEE (reference sequence). Original processing notes: Reference gene primer amplification gave nucleated cell count estimates. Profiled with immunoSEQ multiplex PCR; TCRdb holds only in-frame clones, not every one. V and J calls and clone size are as listed in that table; D and trimming were resolved from the DNA. The table lists about 220,000 clones, roughly 76% of them singletons. The chain employs TRBV5-5 and TRBJ2-3; D might be TRBD2 (6 bases). The clonotype originates from a human donor in a cohort sampled during active COVID-19. Material for sequencing was peripheral blood. In DNA, the CDR3 is TGTGCCAGCAGCTACGGGAGTACAGATACGCAGTATTTT. It codes for CASSYGSTDTQYF.